The rows below give T cell receptor beta chains drawn from one sample of a study of cytomegalovirus exposure and HLA in healthy donors. Produced via immunoSEQ multiplex PCR; TCRdb's table is partial and in-frame only. The profile shows about 140,000 clones, roughly 81% of them singletons. Sequenced sample: PBMCs. These TCRs come from a female donor in good health and CMV-seronegative. CDR3s include the opening cysteine and the closing phenylalanine or tryptophan. The order of the fields is V gene, D gene, J gene, clone size, CDR3 protein, CDR3 DNA. A D gene is named only where the DNA matches it firmly. Not all rows give a size; the values are once, few, many and, for expanded clones, a class.

v_call: TRBV5-1; d_call: TRBD1; j_call: TRBJ1-1; clone_size: NA; cdr3_aa: CASSLAATGGMSTEAFF; cdr3_nt: TGCGCCAGCAGCTTGGCCGCGACAGGGGGAATGAGCACTGAAGCTTTCTTT
v_call: TRBV25-1; d_call: TRBD1; j_call: TRBJ2-7; clone_size: NA; cdr3_aa: CASSGTGDYEQYF; cdr3_nt: TGTGCCAGCAGTGGGACAGGGGACTACGAGCAGTACTTC
v_call: TRBV15; d_call: NA; j_call: TRBJ1-1; clone_size: once; cdr3_aa: CATSEVEPGTEAFF; cdr3_nt: TGTGCCACCAGCGAGGTCGAGCCGGGCACTGAAGCTTTCTTT
v_call: TRBV29-1; d_call: TRBD2; j_call: TRBJ2-7; clone_size: once; cdr3_aa: CSVRLAGGPSYEQYF; cdr3_nt: TGCAGCGTTCGACTAGCGGGAGGGCCGAGCTACGAGCAGTACTTC
v_call: TRBV2; d_call: TRBD1; j_call: TRBJ1-2; clone_size: NA; cdr3_aa: CASSGQGTFDGYTF; cdr3_nt: TGTGCCAGCAGCGGACAGGGAACCTTCGATGGCTACACCTTC
v_call: TRBV7-9; d_call: TRBD1; j_call: TRBJ1-6; clone_size: NA; cdr3_aa: CASSVDRGHSPLHF; cdr3_nt: TGTGCCAGCAGCGTGGACAGGGGGCATTCACCCCTCCACTTT
v_call: TRBV30; d_call: TRBD1; j_call: TRBJ1-1; clone_size: NA; cdr3_aa: CAWRERTGGSEAFF; cdr3_nt: TGTGCCTGGAGAGAGCGGACAGGGGGCTCTGAAGCTTTCTTT
v_call: TRBV7-9; d_call: NA; j_call: TRBJ2-7; clone_size: NA; cdr3_aa: CASSLVETDYEQYF; cdr3_nt: TGTGCCAGCAGCTTAGTTGAGACAGACTACGAGCAGTACTTC
v_call: TRBV7-9; d_call: TRBD2; j_call: TRBJ2-1; clone_size: NA; cdr3_aa: CASSFRGGGQFF; cdr3_nt: TGTGCCAGCAGCTTCCGGGGCGGGGGGCAGTTCTTC
v_call: TRBV19; d_call: TRBD1; j_call: TRBJ1-5; clone_size: NA; cdr3_aa: CASSILGQGISNQPQHF; cdr3_nt: TGTGCCAGTAGTATATTGGGACAGGGGATTAGTAATCAGCCCCAGCATTTT
v_call: TRBV5-8; d_call: TRBD1; j_call: TRBJ2-7; clone_size: once; cdr3_aa: CASSRQGASYEQYF; cdr3_nt: TGTGCCAGCAGCCGACAGGGGGCATCCTACGAGCAGTACTTC
v_call: TRBV29-1; d_call: NA; j_call: TRBJ2-2; clone_size: NA; cdr3_aa: CSVIQGIAGELFF; cdr3_nt: TGCAGCGTTATACAGGGTATCGCCGGGGAGCTGTTTTTT
v_call: TRBV5-8; d_call: TRBD1; j_call: TRBJ2-2; clone_size: few; cdr3_aa: CASSLSGGYTGELFF; cdr3_nt: TGTGCCAGCAGCTTGTCAGGGGGCTACACCGGGGAGCTGTTTTTT
v_call: TRBV5-6; d_call: TRBD2; j_call: TRBJ2-3; clone_size: NA; cdr3_aa: CASSLAGVSGGYTDTQYF; cdr3_nt: TGTGCCAGCAGCTTGGCCGGGGTTAGCGGGGGTTACACAGATACGCAGTATTTT
v_call: TRBV25-1; d_call: NA; j_call: TRBJ2-7; clone_size: NA; cdr3_aa: CASSGRVYEQYF; cdr3_nt: TGTGCCAGCAGTGGCAGGGTCTACGAGCAGTACTTC
v_call: TRBV7-2; d_call: NA; j_call: TRBJ1-5; clone_size: NA; cdr3_aa: CASSLAPDAGQPQHF; cdr3_nt: TGTGCCAGCAGCTTAGCACCGGACGCGGGGCAGCCCCAGCATTTT
v_call: TRBV5-1; d_call: NA; j_call: TRBJ1-3; clone_size: NA; cdr3_aa: CASSPRGSGNTIYF; cdr3_nt: TGCGCCAGCAGCCCTAGGGGATCTGGAAACACCATATATTTT
v_call: TRBV6-1; d_call: NA; j_call: TRBJ2-3; clone_size: once; cdr3_aa: CASSEDGFYSGGDTQYF; cdr3_nt: TGTGCCAGCAGTGAAGATGGGTTTTACTCCGGCGGCGATACGCAGTATTTT
v_call: TRBV10-3; d_call: NA; j_call: TRBJ1-2; clone_size: once; cdr3_aa: CAIPLPGSDYGYTF; cdr3_nt: TGTGCCATACCCCTACCAGGGTCTGACTATGGCTACACCTTC
v_call: TRBV21-1; d_call: NA; j_call: TRBJ2-1; clone_size: NA; cdr3_aa: CASSTGLAGSKYNEQFF; cdr3_nt: TGTGCCAGCAGCACTGGACTAGCGGGGAGTAAATACAATGAGCAGTTCTTC
v_call: TRBV9; d_call: TRBD1; j_call: TRBJ2-7; clone_size: NA; cdr3_aa: CASSVGDRGSEQYF; cdr3_nt: TGTGCCAGCAGCGTTGGGGACAGGGGGAGCGAGCAGTACTTC
v_call: TRBV18; d_call: TRBD1; j_call: TRBJ1-4; clone_size: NA; cdr3_aa: CASTPAGQHNEKLFF; cdr3_nt: TGTGCCAGCACGCCCGCGGGACAGCATAATGAAAAACTGTTTTTT
v_call: TRBV5-1; d_call: TRBD2; j_call: TRBJ2-3; clone_size: NA; cdr3_aa: CASSLRGVVSDTQYF; cdr3_nt: TGCGCCAGCAGCTTACGGGGGGTGGTTTCGGATACGCAGTATTTT
v_call: TRBV19; d_call: NA; j_call: TRBJ1-2; clone_size: NA; cdr3_aa: CASSIILWDTDNYGYTF; cdr3_nt: TGTGCCAGTAGTATAATTTTGTGGGACACGGATAACTATGGCTACACCTTC
v_call: TRBV10-3; d_call: NA; j_call: TRBJ1-5; clone_size: NA; cdr3_aa: CAISAVFQGNSGQPQHF; cdr3_nt: TGTGCCATCAGTGCCGTATTCCAGGGGAATTCGGGTCAGCCCCAGCATTTT
v_call: TRBV11-2; d_call: NA; j_call: TRBJ2-7; clone_size: NA; cdr3_aa: CASSLVPYEQYF; cdr3_nt: TGTGCCAGCAGCTTAGTTCCCTACGAGCAGTACTTC
v_call: TRBV14; d_call: NA; j_call: TRBJ1-1; clone_size: few; cdr3_aa: CASSGQRVGTEAFF; cdr3_nt: TGTGCCAGCAGCGGACAGAGGGTTGGGACTGAAGCTTTCTTT
v_call: TRBV28; d_call: NA; j_call: TRBJ1-2; clone_size: once; cdr3_aa: CASTIPTSYGYTF; cdr3_nt: TGTGCCAGCACCATCCCTACCTCATATGGCTACACCTTC
v_call: TRBV15; d_call: TRBD1; j_call: TRBJ1-1; clone_size: NA; cdr3_aa: CATNTGTDNTEAFF; cdr3_nt: TGTGCCACCAACACCGGGACAGACAACACTGAAGCTTTCTTT
v_call: TRBV13; d_call: TRBD1; j_call: TRBJ1-1; clone_size: NA; cdr3_aa: CASSLPGGTEAFF; cdr3_nt: TGTGCCAGCAGCCTACCAGGGGGCACTGAAGCTTTCTTT
v_call: TRBV7-9; d_call: TRBD1; j_call: TRBJ2-1; clone_size: few; cdr3_aa: CASSRQGAEQFF; cdr3_nt: TGTGCCAGCAGCCGACAGGGGGCTGAGCAGTTCTTC
v_call: TRBV15; d_call: TRBD1; j_call: TRBJ2-6; clone_size: NA; cdr3_aa: CATSRDRNRGQTGANVLTF; cdr3_nt: TGTGCCACCAGCAGAGATCGCAACAGGGGCCAGACTGGGGCCAACGTCCTGACTTTC
v_call: TRBV11-3; d_call: NA; j_call: TRBJ2-7; clone_size: few; cdr3_aa: CASSLARAVSYEQYF; cdr3_nt: TGTGCCAGCAGCTTAGCCAGGGCTGTATCCTACGAGCAGTACTTC
v_call: TRBV7-3; d_call: NA; j_call: TRBJ2-1; clone_size: NA; cdr3_aa: CASSLSGAKNEQFF; cdr3_nt: TGTGCCAGCAGCTTAAGTGGTGCTAAAAATGAGCAGTTCTTC
v_call: TRBV6-1; d_call: TRBD2; j_call: TRBJ2-3; clone_size: once; cdr3_aa: CASSERGGLALDTQYF; cdr3_nt: TGTGCCAGCAGTGAGAGGGGGGGACTAGCCCTAGATACGCAGTATTTT
v_call: TRBV5-6; d_call: NA; j_call: TRBJ1-5; clone_size: NA; cdr3_aa: CASSFRRGVNQPQHF; cdr3_nt: TGTGCCAGCAGCTTCCGTAGGGGCGTAAATCAGCCCCAGCATTTT
v_call: TRBV2; d_call: TRBD2; j_call: TRBJ2-7; clone_size: NA; cdr3_aa: CASSEGGSGRLYEQYF; cdr3_nt: TGTGCCAGCAGTGAAGGCGGTAGCGGGAGACTCTACGAGCAGTACTTC
v_call: TRBV5-1; d_call: TRBD2; j_call: TRBJ2-3; clone_size: few; cdr3_aa: CASSRRTSGEGDTQYF; cdr3_nt: TGCGCCAGCAGCCGCCGTACTAGCGGGGAGGGGGATACGCAGTATTTT
v_call: TRBV18; d_call: TRBD1; j_call: TRBJ1-5; clone_size: NA; cdr3_aa: CASSLGTGSDPQHF; cdr3_nt: TGTGCCAGCTCGCTCGGGACAGGGAGTGATCCCCAGCATTTT
v_call: TRBV27; d_call: NA; j_call: TRBJ2-7; clone_size: NA; cdr3_aa: CASSFGGQNYEQYF; cdr3_nt: TGTGCCAGCAGTTTCGGGGGACAGAACTACGAGCAGTACTTC
v_call: TRBV29-1; d_call: TRBD1; j_call: TRBJ1-2; clone_size: NA; cdr3_aa: CSVDGQGGEYGYTF; cdr3_nt: TGCAGCGTGGATGGACAGGGGGGAGAGTATGGCTACACCTTC
v_call: TRBV10-1; d_call: NA; j_call: TRBJ2-6; clone_size: NA; cdr3_aa: CASSAGSSGANVLTF; cdr3_nt: TGCGCCAGCAGCGCGGGAAGCTCTGGGGCCAACGTCCTGACTTTC
v_call: TRBV13; d_call: TRBD2; j_call: TRBJ2-7; clone_size: NA; cdr3_aa: CASSLQGRLAGNYEQYF; cdr3_nt: TGTGCCAGCAGCCTCCAAGGTCGGCTAGCGGGAAACTACGAGCAGTACTTC
v_call: TRBV2; d_call: NA; j_call: TRBJ2-1; clone_size: NA; cdr3_aa: CASSGGLSRSYNEQFF; cdr3_nt: TGTGCCAGCAGTGGCGGACTATCCCGCTCCTACAATGAGCAGTTCTTC
v_call: TRBV27; d_call: NA; j_call: TRBJ1-2; clone_size: NA; cdr3_aa: CASSIRSGNYGYTF; cdr3_nt: TGTGCCAGCAGTATTCGATCAGGGAACTATGGCTACACCTTC
v_call: TRBV19; d_call: NA; j_call: TRBJ1-1; clone_size: few; cdr3_aa: CASSPGGEAFF; cdr3_nt: TGTGCCAGTAGTCCGGGGGGTGAAGCTTTCTTT
v_call: TRBV10-2; d_call: TRBD1; j_call: TRBJ1-2; clone_size: few; cdr3_aa: CASRTGDGYTF; cdr3_nt: TGCGCCAGCAGGACAGGGGATGGCTACACCTTC
v_call: TRBV27; d_call: TRBD1; j_call: TRBJ2-3; clone_size: NA; cdr3_aa: CASSQQGATTDTQYF; cdr3_nt: TGTGCCAGCAGCCAACAGGGGGCGACCACAGATACGCAGTATTTT
v_call: TRBV5-1; d_call: NA; j_call: TRBJ2-5; clone_size: NA; cdr3_aa: CASSLSGWAGRQETQYF; cdr3_nt: TGCGCCAGCAGCTTGTCGGGCTGGGCAGGGCGGCAAGAGACCCAGTACTTC
v_call: TRBV9; d_call: TRBD1; j_call: TRBJ1-3; clone_size: NA; cdr3_aa: CASSVGGTGDAGNTIYF; cdr3_nt: TGTGCCAGCAGCGTAGGAGGGACAGGGGATGCAGGAAACACCATATATTTT
v_call: TRBV14; d_call: TRBD2; j_call: TRBJ2-1; clone_size: NA; cdr3_aa: CASSLLASGMNEQFF; cdr3_nt: TGTGCCAGCAGCCTCCTGGCTAGCGGGATGAATGAGCAGTTCTTC
v_call: TRBV28; d_call: TRBD2; j_call: TRBJ2-1; clone_size: few; cdr3_aa: CASSGGGLADNEQFF; cdr3_nt: TGTGCCAGCAGCGGGGGGGGACTAGCGGACAATGAGCAGTTCTTC
v_call: TRBV7-9; d_call: TRBD2; j_call: TRBJ2-7; clone_size: NA; cdr3_aa: CASSLEGVAGGPYEQYF; cdr3_nt: TGTGCCAGCAGCTTAGAAGGTGTGGCGGGAGGGCCCTACGAGCAGTACTTC
v_call: TRBV6-1; d_call: TRBD1; j_call: TRBJ1-4; clone_size: NA; cdr3_aa: CASRTGFGEKLFF; cdr3_nt: TGTGCCAGCAGGACAGGGTTTGGTGAAAAACTGTTTTTT
v_call: TRBV5-4; d_call: TRBD2; j_call: TRBJ2-1; clone_size: once; cdr3_aa: CASSSFTSGNSYNEQFF; cdr3_nt: TGTGCCAGCAGCTCCTTTACTAGCGGGAACTCCTACAATGAGCAGTTCTTC
v_call: TRBV9; d_call: TRBD1; j_call: TRBJ2-3; clone_size: NA; cdr3_aa: CASSVGDRGVVDTQYF; cdr3_nt: TGTGCCAGCAGCGTAGGGGACAGGGGGGTCGTGGATACGCAGTATTTT